This is a list of T cell receptor beta chains from one sample in a study of T cell responses to AZD1222 COVID-19 vaccine. Repertoires were generated with immunoSEQ multiplex PCR, while TCRdb's copy carries only in-frame clones and drops some. The sample has under 120,000 clones; about 85% are singletons. The sequenced sample was peripheral blood, obtained 28 days after the second AZD1222 dose. Source of these receptors: an adult who received the AZD1222 COVID-19 vaccine. The CDR3 runs from the conserved cysteine through the conserved F or W. Each record gives: J gene, clone size, D gene, V gene, CDR3 protein, CDR3 DNA. D genes are given only for firm matches. Clone size is not always given. Where it is, it says once, few, many or a class for expanded clones.

j_gene: TRBJ2-1
abundance: .
d_gene: TRBD2
v_gene: TRBV5-4
CDR3aa: CASSPVRGVLYNEQFF
CDR3nt: TGTGCCAGCAGCCCGGTTCGGGGGGTCCTCTACAATGAGCAGTTCTTC

j_gene: TRBJ2-7
abundance: .
d_gene: .
v_gene: TRBV7-9
CDR3aa: CASSYGDGYEQYF
CDR3nt: TGTGCCAGCAGCTACGGGGACGGCTACGAGCAGTACTTC

j_gene: TRBJ1-1
abundance: .
d_gene: TRBD1
v_gene: TRBV10-3
CDR3aa: CAISESRDSYSNTEAFF
CDR3nt: TGTGCCATCAGTGAGTCGAGGGACAGTTACTCGAACACTGAAGCTTTCTTT

j_gene: TRBJ1-4
abundance: .
d_gene: .
v_gene: TRBV4-1
CDR3aa: CASSQETSGVSEKLFF
CDR3nt: TGCGCCAGCAGCCAAGAGACTTCAGGGGTTAGCGAAAAACTGTTTTTT

j_gene: TRBJ1-2
abundance: .
d_gene: TRBD1
v_gene: TRBV19
CDR3aa: CASTLNPGQPFFLTF
CDR3nt: TGTGCCAGTACCCTAAACCCGGGACAGCCCTTCTTTCTCACCTTC

j_gene: TRBJ1-1
abundance: .
d_gene: .
v_gene: TRBV6-5
CDR3aa: CASGRRADLNTEAFF
CDR3nt: TGTGCCAGTGGACGTAGAGCAGATCTGAACACTGAAGCTTTCTTT

j_gene: TRBJ2-5
abundance: .
d_gene: .
v_gene: TRBV5-4
CDR3aa: CASSLVGQPGTQYF
CDR3nt: TGTGCCAGCAGCTTGGTGGGCCAGCCGGGGACCCAGTACTTC

j_gene: TRBJ1-1
abundance: .
d_gene: .
v_gene: TRBV6-6
CDR3aa: CASSYSRAGTEAFF
CDR3nt: TGTGCCAGCAGTTACTCCCGGGCGGGCACTGAAGCTTTCTTT

j_gene: TRBJ2-2
abundance: .
d_gene: TRBD1
v_gene: TRBV19
CDR3aa: CASSQTGAGGELFF
CDR3nt: TGTGCCAGTTCACAGACAGGGGCGGGCGGGGAGCTGTTTTTT

j_gene: TRBJ1-5
abundance: .
d_gene: .
v_gene: TRBV7-9
CDR3aa: CASSPLPDQPQHF
CDR3nt: TGTGCCAGCAGCCCCCTCCCCGATCAGCCCCAGCATTTT

j_gene: TRBJ1-2
abundance: .
d_gene: TRBD1
v_gene: TRBV5-1
CDR3aa: CASSLVAGGKGYTF
CDR3nt: TGCGCCAGCAGCTTGGTCGCAGGGGGCAAAGGCTACACCTTC

j_gene: TRBJ2-7
abundance: .
d_gene: .
v_gene: TRBV4-1
CDR3aa: CASSPGGRTPSYEQYF
CDR3nt: TGCGCCAGCAGCCCCGGAGGGAGAACTCCTTCCTACGAGCAGTACTTC

j_gene: TRBJ2-2
abundance: .
d_gene: .
v_gene: TRBV28
CDR3aa: CASSLQPSGELFF
CDR3nt: TGTGCCAGCAGTTTACAGCCGTCGGGGGAGCTGTTTTTT

j_gene: TRBJ2-2
abundance: .
d_gene: TRBD2
v_gene: TRBV7-2
CDR3aa: CASSLESGRAAGELFF
CDR3nt: TGTGCCAGCAGCTTAGAAAGCGGGAGGGCCGCCGGGGAGCTGTTTTTT

j_gene: TRBJ2-6
abundance: .
d_gene: .
v_gene: TRBV5-4
CDR3aa: CASSFSGYSGANVLTF
CDR3nt: TGTGCCAGCAGCTTTTCAGGTTACTCTGGGGCCAACGTCCTGACTTTC

j_gene: TRBJ2-5
abundance: once
d_gene: TRBD2
v_gene: TRBV29-1
CDR3aa: CSGLAAQETQYF
CDR3nt: TGCAGTGGACTAGCGGCTCAAGAGACCCAGTACTTC

j_gene: TRBJ2-2
abundance: .
d_gene: .
v_gene: TRBV4-3
CDR3aa: CASSQVVAGSSFTGELFF
CDR3nt: TGCGCCAGCAGCCAAGTTGTCGCGGGAAGTAGCTTCACCGGGGAGCTGTTTTTT

j_gene: TRBJ2-3
abundance: few
d_gene: .
v_gene: TRBV5-1
CDR3aa: CASSLIAVTDTQYF
CDR3nt: TGCGCCAGCAGCTTGATAGCGGTCACAGATACGCAGTATTTT

j_gene: TRBJ2-7
abundance: few
d_gene: .
v_gene: TRBV6-1
CDR3aa: CASSNQGSLIYEQYF
CDR3nt: TGTGCCAGCTCAAACCAGGGCTCGCTTATCTACGAGCAGTACTTC

j_gene: TRBJ2-1
abundance: .
d_gene: .
v_gene: TRBV4-2
CDR3aa: CASSPIPNYDEQFF
CDR3nt: TGTGCCAGCAGCCCCATACCGAATTACGATGAGCAGTTCTTC

j_gene: TRBJ1-2
abundance: .
d_gene: .
v_gene: TRBV4-1
CDR3aa: CASSQDRGYGYTF
CDR3nt: TGCGCCAGCAGCCAAGATCGGGGCTATGGCTACACCTTC